Each of the 30 T cell receptor beta chains below was sequenced from the same sample in a study of blood T cell repertoires in COVID-19. Produced via immunoSEQ multiplex PCR; TCRdb's table is partial and in-frame only. The sample comprises 90,000 to 150,000 clones, about 87% of which are singletons, and 2% to 2.5% rests with the top ten. Sequenced input: peripheral blood. The receptor set was obtained from a woman aged 45 to 65 with acute or convalescent COVID-19.

This clone was recorded many times. The gene calls are TRBV7-8 and TRBJ1-2; D uncertain. Trimming removed 5 bases at V and 3 bases at J, with 10 bases between. The CDR3 consists of 13 residues. Germline CDR1 reads SGHVS; CDR2 reads FQNEAQ. The CDR3 bases are TGTGCCAGCAGCCTCTCGGGAGACTATGGCTACACCTTC. This gives the protein CASSLSGDYGYTF.

This clone was recorded a few times. This chain connects TRBV7-9 to TRBJ2-7, with 11 bases that match TRBD2. Germline loops: CDR1 SEHNR, CDR2 FQNEAQ (reference sequence). CDR3 length: 16 residues. The V gene end was trimmed by 3 bases and the J gene end by 2 bases; junction bases not matched to a gene: 6. DNA of the CDR3: TGTGCCAGCAGCTTCCAGACTAGCGGGATCGCCTACGAGCAGTACTTC. Translated: CASSFQTSGIAYEQYF.

A single count supports this clone. The rearrangement joins TRBV5-5 to TRBJ1-4, with TRBD1 identical over 9 bases. V lost 5 bases, J lost 4 bases, and 3 bases stayed unmatched. CDR1 is SGHKS and CDR2 is YYEKEE in the germline V gene (reference sequence). This CDR3 is 14 amino acids long. The CDR3 here is CASSWTGDNEKLFF. Written as DNA, the CDR3 is TGTGCCAGCAGTTGGACAGGGGATAATGAAAAACTGTTTTTT.

The chain links TRBV27 to TRBJ2-1; D ambiguous. Trimming took 5 bases from V and 4 from J, leaving 6 bases between them. The CDR3 loop spans 12 amino acids. Germline V gives CDR1 MNHEY, CDR2 SMNVEV (reference sequence). DNA of the CDR3: TGTGCCAGCAGTGACAAGTACAATGAGCAGTTCTTC. Its translation: CASSDKYNEQFF.

This clone was seen a handful of times. The chain couples TRBV5-6 to TRBJ2-1, with TRBD1 matching over 7 bases. The CDR3 runs 16 residues. V shed 4 bases and J 2 bases; nucleotides not matched to a gene: 9. Per the germline V gene, CDR1 is SGHDT and CDR2 is YYEEEE. As DNA, the CDR3 is TGTGCCAGCAGCAAAAAAACAGGGGTAACCTACAATGAGCAGTTCTTC. Its translation: CASSKKTGVTYNEQFF.

As DNA, the CDR3 is TGTGCCAGCAGTTACTCGGCCAGGGCCCATCAGCCCCAGCATTTT. Its protein is CASSYSARAHQPQHF. The rearrangement links TRBV6-5 to TRBJ1-5; weak D call: TRBD1 (5 bases). Germline V CDR1 and CDR2: MNHEY, SVGAGI. Trimming removed 0 bases at V and 5 bases at J, with 11 bases between. This CDR3 is 15 amino acids long.

V is TRBV6-5 and J is TRBJ1-3; no clear D gene. The CDR3 extends over 13 amino acids. CDR1 is MNHEY and CDR2 is SVGAGI in the germline V gene. The V end lost 0 bases, the J end lost 4 bases, and 4 bases lay between the germline ends. In nucleotides, the CDR3 is TGTGCCAGCAGTTACTCGCGAGGAAACACCATATATTTT. It translates to CASSYSRGNTIYF.

This chain links TRBV7-3 with TRBJ1-2, with 11 bases matching TRBD1. Germline V gene data show CDR1 as SGHTA and CDR2 as FQGTGA. V was clipped by 4 bases and J by 7 bases; unmatched bases: 2. The CDR3 is 13 residues long. In DNA, the CDR3 is TGTGCCAGCAGCTCGGACAGGGGGCTTGGCTACACCTTC. As protein: CASSSDRGLGYTF.

The chain is built from TRBV7-3 and TRBJ1-6; 10 positions agree with TRBD1. This CDR3 is 16 amino acids long. Germline V gives CDR1 SGHTA, CDR2 FQGTGA. V gave up 5 bases and J gave up 7 bases; unmatched junction bases: 8. CDR3 amino acids: CASSGGTGDENSPLHF. The CDR3, as DNA: TGTGCCAGCAGCGGAGGGACAGGGGATGAGAATTCACCCCTCCACTTT.

The rearrangement uses TRBV5-1 and TRBJ2-2, with TRBD1 matching over 10 bases. The CDR3 sequence is 15 residues long. Germline lookup yields CDR1 SGHRS and CDR2 YFSETQ. The ends lost 4 bases at V and 7 bases at J; junction bases unmatched: 7. In DNA, the CDR3 is TGCGCCAGCAGCGGAGACAGGGGGCTTGGCGGGGAGCTGTTTTTT. Protein sequence: CASSGDRGLGGELFF.

J is TRBJ2-1 and V is TRBV25-1; 8 nucleotides align to TRBD2. Germline CDR1 MGHDK, CDR2 SYGVNS. The V and J ends lost 2 bases and 5 bases, in that order; junction bases with no gene match: 5. The CDR3 length is 15 residues. CDR3 amino acids: CASSESGGRHNEQFF. The CDR3 DNA follows: TGTGCCAGCAGTGAAAGCGGGGGCCGTCACAATGAGCAGTTCTTC.

This clone showed up just once. The chain couples TRBV30 to TRBJ2-2, with TRBD2 matching 7 bases. The J segment lost 6 bases and the V segment lost 5 bases, leaving 3 bases of the junction unmatched. CDR1 is GTSNPN and CDR2 is SVGIG in the germline V gene (reference sequence). There are 12 residues in the CDR3. The CDR3 loop is CAWDGGSGELFF. CDR3 in DNA: TGTGCCTGGGACGGGGGGTCCGGGGAGCTGTTTTTT.

The chain employs TRBV4-3 and TRBJ2-3; 8 nucleotides line up with TRBD2. V shed 0 bases, J shed 4 bases, and the junction held 6 bases outside the gene matches. This CDR3 is 16 amino acids long. Germline V gene data show CDR1 as LGHNA and CDR2 as YSLEER. The CDR3: CASSQDTGGWADTQYF. CDR3 DNA sequence: TGCGCCAGCAGCCAAGACACGGGAGGGTGGGCAGATACGCAGTATTTT.

The chain joins TRBV6-5 to TRBJ2-7, with D possibly matching TRBD1 (6 bases). The CDR3 contains 13 residues. Trimming cost V 8 bases and J 3 bases, with 14 bases left between them. CDR1 and CDR2 from the germline V gene are MNHEY and SVGAGI. This CDR3 is CASLRTDFYEQYF. Here the CDR3 DNA reads TGTGCCAGCCTCAGGACAGATTTCTACGAGCAGTACTTC.

This clone was recorded only once. V and J are TRBV5-6 and TRBJ1-2; 8 bases agree with TRBD1. V gave up 4 bases and J gave up 8 bases; unmatched junction bases: 10. In germline, CDR1 is SGHDT, CDR2 YYEEEE. The CDR3 consists of 14 residues. In DNA, the CDR3 is TGTGCCAGCAGCCGCGGACAGGGTATGGGGGGCTACACCTTC. This codes for CASSRGQGMGGYTF.

The V call is TRBV10-1, the J call TRBJ2-7; D is perhaps TRBD2 (6 bases). The germline V gene has CDR1 WNHNN and CDR2 SYGVQD (reference sequence). V was cut by 5 bases and J by 2 bases, with 13 bases left in between. The CDR3 is 14 amino acids. The CDR3 bases are TGCGCCAGCAGTCCCGGGACTGCCCCCTACGAGCAGTACTTC. Its translation is CASSPGTAPYEQYF.

V gene TRBV20-1 combines with J gene TRBJ1-2, with TRBD1 as a possible D gene (6 bases). Germline assignment: CDR1 DFQATT and CDR2 SNEGSKA (reference sequence). The V and J ends lost 5 bases and 6 bases respectively, with 7 bases between them. There are 10 residues in the CDR3. The CDR3 loop is CSAYRDGYTF. CDR3 DNA sequence: TGCAGTGCTTACAGGGATGGCTACACCTTC.

V gene TRBV4-2 combines with J gene TRBJ2-7; a weak D match, TRBD1 (5 bases). With 3 bases removed from V and 5 bases from J, the gap between germline ends came to 11 bases. The CDR3 consists of 13 residues. Per germline, CDR1 LGHNA and CDR2 YNFKEQ. The CDR3 DNA follows: TGTGCCAGCAGCCAGGACAAAAACCACGAGCAGTACTTC. This sequence encodes CASSQDKNHEQYF.

The gene calls are TRBV7-9 and TRBJ1-2; D remains ambiguous. This CDR3 contains 15 residues. Germline CDR1 reads SEHNR; CDR2 reads FQNEAQ (reference sequence). Trimming took 2 bases from V and 1 from J, leaving 11 bases between them. The chain's CDR3 is CASSLYDTINYGYTF. In nucleotides, the CDR3 is TGTGCCAGCAGCTTATACGACACCATTAACTATGGCTACACCTTC.

The chain couples TRBV11-2 to TRBJ2-5, with a tentative D call TRBD1 (6 bases). Germline V gene data show CDR1 as SGHAT and CDR2 as FQNNGV. This CDR3 region has 16 residues. Trimming pared 4 bases from V and 2 bases from J, leaving 17 bases between. Here the CDR3 DNA reads TGTGCCAGCAGCTCTACTGGGACATCTCCTCAAGAGACCCAGTACTTC. Protein: CASSSTGTSPQETQYF. Drawing the rest from reference TRBV11-2 and TRBJ2-5, the complete variable domain is EAGVAQSPRYKIIEKRQSVAFWCNPISGHATLYWYQQILGQGPKLLIQFQNNGVVDDSQLPKDRFSAERLKGVDSTLKIQPAKLEDSAVYLCASSSTGTSPQETQYFGPGTRLLVL.

The chain links TRBV3-1 (or the pseudogene TRBV3-2) to TRBJ2-1; 9 bases are a match to TRBD2. Germline V CDR1 and CDR2: LGHDT, YNNKEL (reference sequence). Trimming took 6 bases from V and 12 from J; bases not matched to a gene: 9. This CDR3 region has 13 residues. CDR3 nucleotides: TGTGCCAGCAGTAATAGCGGGAGTCGCTTGCAGTTCTTC. Translated, it gives CASSNSGSRLQFF.

In this sample, this clone turned up a few times. This rearrangement joins TRBV27 to TRBJ2-1, with 7 bases identical to TRBD2. With 1 base clipped from V and 0 bases from J, the junction kept 0 bases outside the gene matches. Germline-derived CDR1 and CDR2 are MNHEY and SMNVEV (reference sequence). The CDR3 length is 15 residues. This CDR3 reads CASSLWTSSYNEQFF. CDR3 nucleotide sequence: TGTGCCAGCAGTTTATGGACTAGCTCCTACAATGAGCAGTTCTTC.

This sequence joins TRBV6-5 and TRBJ2-7; D unclear. V was cut by 6 bases and J by 2 bases, with 8 bases left in between. In germline, CDR1 is MNHEY, CDR2 SVGAGI. The CDR3 totals 12 residues. CDR3 sequence (DNA): TGTGCCAGCAGCAGGCCGCCCTACGAGCAGTACTTC. This codes for CASSRPPYEQYF.

The chain couples TRBV4-3 to TRBJ1-3; D is perhaps TRBD1 (6 bases). Looked up from germline, CDR1 is LGHNA and CDR2 is YSLEER. The ends were cut back, 0 bases at V and 0 bases at J, with 9 bases in the middle. CDR3 length: 16 residues. CDR3 nucleotide sequence: TGCGCCAGCAGCCAAGATCAGGGGATCTCTGGAAACACCATATATTTT. Protein sequence: CASSQDQGISGNTIYF.

CDR3 protein: CATSDLAGGEQFF. CDR3 bases: TGTGCCACCAGTGATTTGGCGGGAGGGGAGCAGTTCTTC. This chain connects TRBV24-1 to TRBJ2-1, with 9 bases fitting TRBD2. CDR1 and CDR2 (germline): KGHDR, SFDVKD. This CDR3 has 13 residues. The V segment lost 0 bases and the J segment 10 bases; nucleotides outside the gene matches: 0.

The chain links TRBV11-3 to TRBJ2-5; D may be TRBD1 (5 bases). The germline CDR1 and CDR2 sequences are SGHNT and YENEEA. The CDR3 loop spans 18 amino acids. V was cut by 3 bases and J by 5 bases, with 25 bases left in between. CDR3 sequence: CASSFWSWEIRVVETQYF. The CDR3, as DNA: TGTGCCAGCAGCTTTTGGTCGTGGGAAATCAGGGTAGTGGAGACCCAGTACTTC.

V and J are TRBV19 and TRBJ1-4; the D gene is possibly TRBD1 (5 bases). CDR3 length: 16 residues. Germline V CDR1 and CDR2: LNHDA, SQIVND (reference sequence). Trimming removed 7 bases from V and 1 base from J, with 16 bases in between. DNA of the CDR3: TGTGCCAGTACGAAGGGGCCTAGGGGAACTAATGAAAAACTGTTTTTT. It encodes CASTKGPRGTNEKLFF.

The rearrangement links TRBV3-1 (or the pseudogene TRBV3-2) to TRBJ2-5, with 16 bases that match TRBD2. Germline V lookup: CDR1 LGHDT, CDR2 YNNKEL (reference sequence). Trimming removed 4 bases from V and 3 bases from J; junction bases left unmatched: 5. The CDR3 length is 17 residues. CDR3: CASSLGLAGGPEETQYF. DNA for the CDR3: TGTGCCAGCAGCCTGGGACTAGCGGGAGGGCCTGAAGAGACCCAGTACTTC.

The chain recombines TRBV7-2 with TRBJ2-1; TRBD2 matches 8 bases. Looked up from germline, CDR1 is SGHTA and CDR2 is FQGNSA. This CDR3 is 14 amino acids long. V was clipped by 5 bases and J by 9 bases; unmatched bases: 9. The CDR3: CASSSRAGGGEQFF. DNA of the CDR3: TGTGCCAGCAGCAGTCGCGCGGGAGGAGGTGAGCAGTTCTTC. Variable domain in full (rest from reference TRBV7-2 and TRBJ2-1): GAGVSQSPSNKVTEKGKDVELRCDPISGHTALYWYRQSLGQGLEFLIYFQGNSAPDKSGLPSDRFSAERTGGSVSTLTIQRTQQEDSAVYLCASSSRAGGGEQFFGPGTRLTVL.

This clone has only one observation. The V and J genes are TRBV9 and TRBJ1-2; weak D call: TRBD1 (5 bases). The V end was cut by 4 bases, the J end by 2 bases, with 12 bases between. Looked up from germline, CDR1 is SGDLS and CDR2 is YYNGEE. The CDR3 loop spans 14 amino acids. The CDR3 here is CASSPKGENYGYTF. DNA for the CDR3: TGTGCCAGCAGCCCTAAAGGGGAAAACTATGGCTACACCTTC.